This T cell receptor beta chain appears in the sequencing data of a study of identical twins. There are 16 residues in the CDR3. Deletions cut 2 bases from V and 0 bases from J, with 12 bases between. Germline CDR1 is MGHDK and CDR2 is SYGVNS. TCRdb re-derived calls from the 5' RACE reads in MiXCR, one entry per CDR3 protein. In the table there are some 1,600,000 distinct CDR3 sequences, around a third of which are singletons. Sequencing was performed on cord blood. The chain joins TRBV25-1 to TRBJ2-3; D unclear. The clonotype originates from a newborn girl in good health. CDR3 protein: CASSEVTISSTDTQYF. In nucleotides, the CDR3 is TGTGCCAGCAGTGAAGTCACAATTTCTAGCACAGATACGCAGTATTTT.